Below, 26 T cell receptor beta chains from the same sample are listed, as sequenced in a study of T cells in Graves' hyperthyroidism and ophthalmopathy. Amplification targeted TCR beta CDR3 regions from RNA transcripts. Initially, a first-round RT-PCR of the TCR CDR3 employed the HTBI primer set. TCRdb analysed the multiplex PCR reads with MiXCR anew, one entry per CDR3 protein. The sample yields about 200,000 distinct CDR3 sequences, about 17% seen once. The material sequenced was blood. The receptors derive from a woman aged 50 to 65 with Graves' hyperthyroidism.

This clonotype was detected only a few times. The chain recombines TRBV6-1 with TRBJ1-2; weak D call: TRBD1 (5 bases). There are 16 residues in the CDR3. Between the trimmed V and J ends, which lost 6 bases and 3 bases, there was a span of 20 bases. CDR1 MNHNS and CDR2 SASEGT come from the germline V gene. The CDR3 DNA reads TGTGCCAGCAGCCGTGGGGCCGCACTTCCTTACTATGGCTACACCTTC. Translated: CASSRGAALPYYGYTF.

V and J are TRBV5-1 and TRBJ1-2; tentative D call: TRBD1 (6 bases). Per the germline V gene, CDR1 is SGHRS and CDR2 is YFSETQ. CDR3 length equals 14 residues. V lost 1 base to trimming and J lost 6 bases, with 13 bases between them. The CDR3 reads CASSLTGSENGYTF. Written as DNA, the CDR3 is TGCGCCAGCAGCTTGACAGGGTCCGAAAATGGCTACACCTTC.

This clonotype has at least ten counts. The gene calls are TRBV10-1 and TRBJ2-3; 10 bases map to TRBD1. CDR3 length equals 14 residues. With 2 bases clipped from V and 4 bases from J, the junction kept 0 bases outside the gene matches. In germline, CDR1 is WNHNN, CDR2 SYGVQD (reference sequence). CDR3 sequence (DNA): TGCGCCAGCAGTGAGGGGACAGGGGCAGATACGCAGTATTTT. This codes for CASSEGTGADTQYF.

The J gene is TRBJ2-7, the V gene TRBV10-1; TRBD2 aligns across 7 bases. The CDR3 runs to 13 residues. The germline V gene encodes CDR1 WNHNN and CDR2 SYGVQD (reference sequence). The ends lost 2 bases at V and 7 bases at J; junction bases unmatched: 5. The CDR3 here is CASSEIGGSEQYF. The CDR3 DNA is TGCGCCAGCAGTGAGATCGGGGGGAGTGAGCAGTACTTC.

This clonotype has ten or more counts. This chain uses TRBV2 with TRBJ2-7; TRBD2 agrees at 13 bases. CDR3 size: 15 residues. The germline gives CDR1 SNHLY, CDR2 FYNNEI. V shed 6 bases and J 3 bases; nucleotides not matched to a gene: 5. This CDR3 reads CASSVTSGRVYEQYF. In nucleotides, the CDR3 is TGTGCCAGCAGCGTTACTAGCGGGAGGGTCTACGAGCAGTACTTC.

Many counts were recorded for this clonotype. The chain carries TRBV30 and TRBJ1-2; no definite D call. The germline gives CDR1 GTSNPN, CDR2 SVGIG (reference sequence). The V end lost 3 bases, the J end lost 8 bases, and 13 bases lay between the germline ends. There are 12 residues in the CDR3. The chain's CDR3 is CAWSYDANGYTF. The CDR3 nucleotides read TGTGCCTGGAGCTATGACGCTAACGGCTACACCTTC.

This clonotype was counted ten times or more. The chain links TRBV12-3 or TRBV12-4 to TRBJ1-2; possible D gene TRBD1, 6 bases. Trimming left V 5 bases short and J 4 bases short, with 17 bases between. This CDR3 has 15 amino acids. CDR3 in amino acids: CASSLSTGPLYGYTF. CDR3 in DNA: TGTGCCAGCAGTCTATCGACAGGCCCCCTCTATGGCTACACCTTC.

In regard to this clonotype: This may stem from a read error, because a much larger clone lies one nucleotide away. The rearrangement joins TRBV12-3 or TRBV12-4 to TRBJ1-1; no clear D gene. V was trimmed by 6 bases and J by 0 bases, leaving 20 bases between them. The CDR3 is 17 residues long. The CDR3: CASRPGGIGKVNTEAFF. In DNA, the CDR3 is TGTGCCAGCAGACCCGGTGGGATAGGGAAGGTGAACACTGAAGCTTTCTTT.

The rearrangement links TRBV15 to TRBJ1-4; D is unclear. The CDR3 covers 16 residues. Germline CDR1 is LNHNV and CDR2 is YYDKDF (reference sequence). V lost 1 base, J lost 6 bases, and 15 bases lay in between. CDR3 protein: CATSRGAYDRYEKLFF. The CDR3 DNA follows: TGTGCCACCAGCAGAGGTGCTTACGACCGATATGAAAAACTGTTTTTT.

This clonotype came up many times. V gene TRBV7-6 combines with J gene TRBJ1-1; D not certain. Between the trimmed V and J ends, which lost 1 base and 3 bases, there was a span of 21 bases. Germline loops: CDR1 SGHVS, CDR2 FNYEAQ. The CDR3 loop spans 18 amino acids. The CDR3 region is CASSLGPGLASLDTEAFF. CDR3 in DNA: TGTGCCAGCAGCTTAGGGCCAGGCCTCGCGTCCCTGGACACTGAAGCTTTCTTT.

This clonotype was seen only a few times. CDR3 nucleotides: TGCAGCGCTACTAGCGGGCTCTCCTACGAGCAGTACTTC. Translation: CSATSGLSYEQYF. This chain connects TRBV29-1 to TRBJ2-7; 9 bases fit TRBD2. The CDR3 is made up of 13 amino acids. The germline gives CDR1 SQVTM, CDR2 ANQGSEA. Unmatched junction bases numbered 4, after V lost 7 bases and J lost 0 bases.

The table lists this clonotype with a count of one. CDR3 in amino acids: CASTPPSNSPLHF. CDR3 sequence (DNA): TGTGCCAGCACCCCCCCGAGTAATTCACCCCTCCACTTT. This rearrangement joins TRBV28 to TRBJ1-6; D unclear. Germline-derived CDR1 and CDR2 are MDHEN and SYDVKM. The V gene lost 7 bases and the J gene lost 6 bases, with 10 bases spanning the gap. The CDR3 has 13 residues.

This clonotype was seen repeatedly, ten times or more. The V and J genes are TRBV30 and TRBJ2-7, with 9 bases aligning to TRBD2. Trimming cost V 5 bases and J 3 bases; bases outside gene matches: 8. This CDR3 region has 14 residues. Per germline, CDR1 GTSNPN and CDR2 SVGIG (reference sequence). CDR3 DNA sequence: TGTGCCTGGGGGAGCGGGAGGTACATCTACGAGCAGTACTTC. Translated, it gives CAWGSGRYIYEQYF.

At least ten counts were recorded for this clonotype. Germline and junction disagree at one end, which may indicate a read error. The rearrangement joins TRBV7-2 to TRBJ2-7; D gene ambiguous. The CDR3 totals 13 residues. The germline CDR1 and CDR2 sequences are SGHTA and FQGNSA. The CDR3, as DNA: TGTGCCAGCAGCTTAATCGGCTCCTTCGAGCAGTACTTC. Translating gives CASSLIGSFEQYF.

This clonotype has a count of ten or more. The J gene is TRBJ2-7, the V gene TRBV27; either TRBD1 or TRBD2 may fit D (5 bases each). Trimming took off 4 bases at V and 0 bases at J, with 10 bases between the two ends. Germline CDR1 and CDR2: MNHEY and SMNVEV (reference sequence). The CDR3 length is 14 residues. CDR3 sequence: CASSSPGTSYEQYF. For the CDR3, the DNA is TGTGCCAGCAGTTCGCCGGGGACCTCCTACGAGCAGTACTTC.

This clonotype was seen ten or more times. The rearrangement uses TRBV30 and TRBJ1-2; no firm D call. Germline CDR1 and CDR2: GTSNPN and SVGIG (reference sequence). This CDR3 comprises 14 residues. Trimming pared 0 bases from V and 7 bases from J, leaving 15 bases between. CDR3 nucleotides: TGTGCCTGGAGTGTAATCGGCAGCATCGGTGGCTACACCTTC. Protein sequence: CAWSVIGSIGGYTF.

The chain recombines TRBV28 with TRBJ1-2, with D hard to call. Trimming removed 6 bases from V and 11 bases from J, with 22 bases in between. Looked up from germline, CDR1 is MDHEN and CDR2 is SYDVKM. The CDR3 runs to 14 residues. The CDR3 protein is CASRQLGRRYFYTF. Here the CDR3 DNA reads TGTGCCAGCAGACAGCTAGGGCGAAGGTACTTTTACACCTTC.

This chain links TRBV14 with TRBJ2-7; TRBD2 agrees at 8 bases. The J segment lost 3 bases and the V segment lost 2 bases, leaving 9 bases of the junction unmatched. CDR1 is SGHDN, CDR2 FVKESK, per germline. This CDR3 has 16 amino acids. The CDR3 DNA reads as TGTGCCAGCAGCCAAACCAGGGGACTAGAACTCTACGAGCAGTACTTC. Its protein is CASSQTRGLELYEQYF.

This clonotype was picked up many times. J is TRBJ1-2 and V is TRBV20-1; D is perhaps TRBD1 (6 bases). V was trimmed by 0 bases and J by 7 bases, leaving 18 bases between them. In germline, CDR1 is DFQATT, CDR2 SNEGSKA (reference sequence). This CDR3 spans 15 amino acids. CDR3 DNA: TGCAGTGCTAGAGATCGGCAGGGGAGGCCCTCTGGCTACACCTTC. The encoded protein is CSARDRQGRPSGYTF.

The sample holds a few counts of this clonotype. The V gene is TRBV27, the J gene TRBJ2-2; perhaps D is TRBD1 or TRBD2 (5 bases each). This CDR3 has 18 residues. Germline CDR1 MNHEY, CDR2 SMNVEV (reference sequence). Trimming cost V 7 bases and J 5 bases, with 26 bases left between them. The CDR3 DNA reads as TGTGCCAGCACCTCGGGGCCCAGCGGCCCCTGGGGTACCGGGGAGCTGTTTTTT. This codes for CASTSGPSGPWGTGELFF.

This clonotype appeared once. This sequence joins TRBV11-2 and TRBJ2-1; 14 bases are shared with TRBD2. The germline V gene encodes CDR1 SGHAT and CDR2 FQNNGV. V shed 0 bases and J 0 bases; nucleotides not matched to a gene: 10. The CDR3 totals 21 residues. CDR3 coding DNA: TGTGCCAGCAGCTTAGAAGCCAGACGGACTAGCGGGAGGTGCTCCTACAATGAGCAGTTCTTC. Its protein product is CASSLEARRTSGRCSYNEQFF. Full variable domain (rest looked up from reference TRBV11-2 and TRBJ2-1): EAGVAQSPRYKIIEKRQSVAFWCNPISGHATLYWYQQILGQGPKLLIQFQNNGVVDDSQLPKDRFSAERLKGVDSTLKIQPAKLEDSAVYLCASSLEARRTSGRCSYNEQFFGPGTRLTVL.

In its sample, this clonotype was seen many times. This chain uses TRBV4-2 with TRBJ2-7, with TRBD2 matching over 11 bases. Trimming removed 3 bases from V and 3 bases from J; junction bases left unmatched: 1. Germline loops: CDR1 LGHNA, CDR2 YNFKEQ. The CDR3 totals 14 residues. The CDR3 DNA sequence: TGTGCCAGCAGCCAGGGACTAGCGGACTACGAGCAGTACTTC. It encodes CASSQGLADYEQYF.

This clonotype was observed a few times. Being one base from a much bigger clone, this may be a read error. This CDR3 is CASRRLLPGNEQFF. Here the CDR3 DNA reads TGTGCCAGCAGACGACTCTTACCGGGCAATGAGCAGTTCTTC. This chain connects TRBV28 to TRBJ2-1; no definite D call. V was clipped by 6 bases and J by 6 bases, with 15 bases between them. The CDR3 runs to 14 residues. Germline assignment: CDR1 MDHEN and CDR2 SYDVKM. The entire variable domain, with the rest obtained from reference TRBV28 and TRBJ2-1, is as follows: DVKVTQSSRYLVKRTGEKVFLECVQDMDHENMFWYRQDPGLGLRLIYFSYDVKMKEKGDIPEGYSVSREKKERFSLILESASTNQTSMYLCASRRLLPGNEQFFGPGTRLTVL.

For this clonotype: Since a much larger clone is just one base distant, this may be a read error. This CDR3 is missing its conserved last phenylalanine or tryptophan, likely due to a read error. The rearrangement uses TRBV28 and TRBJ2-7, with a weak D call TRBD1 (5 bases). The germline V gene has CDR1 MDHEN and CDR2 SYDVKM. Trimming took 8 bases from V and 6 from J, leaving 26 bases between them. The CDR3 is made up of 16 amino acids. Here the CDR3 DNA reads TGTGCCAGCCGAAGTTTGGGTGGACACCCCCAGATCGAGCAGTACCTC. Residues: CASRSLGGHPQIEQYL.

Many counts were recorded for this clonotype. The CDR3: CATSMARGVDEQFF. The CDR3 DNA sequence: TGTGCCACCAGCATGGCGAGGGGAGTCGATGAGCAGTTCTTC. V and J are TRBV15 and TRBJ2-1; the D gene could be TRBD1 or TRBD2 (5 bases each). Germline V gives CDR1 LNHNV, CDR2 YYDKDF (reference sequence). The CDR3 runs to 14 residues. V was clipped by 4 bases and J by 8 bases, with 15 bases between them.

This clonotype was detected ten times or more. The chain couples TRBV11-2 to TRBJ2-1, with D possibly TRBD1 on 6 matching bases. Trimming took off 5 bases at V and 6 bases at J, with 17 bases between the two ends. The CDR3 contains 15 residues. Germline values: CDR1 SGHAT, CDR2 FQNNGV. CDR3 loop: CASSLITGSRNEQFF. CDR3 coding DNA: TGTGCCAGCAGCCTAATTACAGGGTCTCGCAATGAGCAGTTCTTC.